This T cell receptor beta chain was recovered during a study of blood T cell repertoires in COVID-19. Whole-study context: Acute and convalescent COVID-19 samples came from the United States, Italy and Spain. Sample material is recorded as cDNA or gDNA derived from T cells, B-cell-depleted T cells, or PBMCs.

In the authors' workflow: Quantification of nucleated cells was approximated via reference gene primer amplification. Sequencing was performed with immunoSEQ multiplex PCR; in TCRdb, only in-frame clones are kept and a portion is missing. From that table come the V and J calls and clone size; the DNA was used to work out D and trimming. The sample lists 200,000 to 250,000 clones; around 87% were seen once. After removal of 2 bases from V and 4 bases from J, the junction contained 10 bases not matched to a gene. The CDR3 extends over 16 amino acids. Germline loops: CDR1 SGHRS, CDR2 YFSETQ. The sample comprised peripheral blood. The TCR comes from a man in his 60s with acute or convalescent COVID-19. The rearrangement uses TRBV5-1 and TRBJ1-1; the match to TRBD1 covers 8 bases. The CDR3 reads CASSFNPQGASTEAFF. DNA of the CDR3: TGCGCCAGCAGCTTTAATCCCCAGGGGGCGTCCACTGAAGCTTTCTTT.